Listed below are T cell receptor beta chains from one sample, sequenced in a study of blood T cell repertoires in COVID-19. Clones were read by immunoSEQ multiplex PCR, and TCRdb kept only the in-frame ones, dropping some. The data hold about 120,000 clones, with approximately 84% observed a single time. The sample taken for sequencing was peripheral blood. The receptors come from an older man with acute or convalescent COVID-19. Both conserved end residues are part of each CDR3. D genes are given only for firm matches. Size values are once, few and many counts, or a class for expanded clones, and some rows have none.

size	D	V	J	DNA	CDR3
once	NA	TRBV5-1	TRBJ2-1	TGCGCCAGCAGCGGCGGGGGCCCCCCTGGGAATGAGCAGTTCTTC	CASSGGGPPGNEQFF
few	NA	TRBV27	TRBJ1-2	TGTGCCAGCAGTTTATACGGCAGGGGAGAGACCTTC	CASSLYGRGETF
NA	NA	TRBV6-6	TRBJ1-4	TGTGCCAGCAGTCGTCGTGTGGTACAGGCAACTAATGAAAAACTGTTTTTT	CASSRRVVQATNEKLFF
NA	NA	TRBV9	TRBJ2-7	TGTGCCAGCAGCTACCTAGGCCGGAGCTCCTACGAGCAGTACTTC	CASSYLGRSSYEQYF
NA	NA	TRBV7-9	TRBJ2-7	TGTGCCAGCAGCTTCGTCAGTTCCTACGAGCAGTACTTC	CASSFVSSYEQYF
NA	NA	TRBV6-5	TRBJ2-5	TGTGCCAGCCGGGCGGGGGAGACCCAGTACTTC	CASRAGETQYF
NA	TRBD1	TRBV19	TRBJ1-2	TGTGCCAGTAGTCCGACCTTGGACAGGGGGGTACCCTATGGCTACACCTTC	CASSPTLDRGVPYGYTF
NA	NA	TRBV7-9	TRBJ1-1	TGTGCCAGCAGCTTAGATGGGGGGGCCATGAACACTGAAGCTTTCTTT	CASSLDGGAMNTEAFF
NA	TRBD1	TRBV19	TRBJ2-1	TGTGCCAGTACCCCGGACAGGCGTATCAATGAGCAGTTCTTC	CASTPDRRINEQFF
NA	NA	TRBV19	TRBJ1-1	TGTGCCAGTGAGCGGGGGTGGGGGAACACTGAAGCTTTCTTT	CASERGWGNTEAFF
NA	TRBD2	TRBV11-3	TRBJ2-3	TGTGCCAGCAGCCCCGCTAGCGGGGGCACAGATACGCAGTATTTT	CASSPASGGTDTQYF
NA	TRBD1	TRBV28	TRBJ2-5	TGTGCCACCGGGACAGGGTTGCAAGAGACCCAGTACTTC	CATGTGLQETQYF
NA	NA	TRBV30	TRBJ1-6	TGTGCCTTCGGGAAGTCCTATAATTCACCCCTCCACTTT	CAFGKSYNSPLHF
NA	NA	TRBV2	TRBJ2-5	TGTGCCAGGAGCGGGACTACCGAGAGGGGGGCAGAGACCCAGTACTTC	CARSGTTERGAETQYF
NA	NA	TRBV3-1/TRBV3-2	TRBJ2-5	TGTGCCAGCAGCCCGCGCCGAGTTCCACGTCAAGAGACCCAGTACTTC	CASSPRRVPRQETQYF
once	TRBD1	TRBV6-5	TRBJ1-1	TGTGCCAGCAGCGGGGACAGGCTTGGCACTGAAGCTTTCTTT	CASSGDRLGTEAFF
few	NA	TRBV7-9	TRBJ1-1	TGTGCCAGCAGCCGACTGGGACTCCTGAACACTGAAGCTTTCTTT	CASSRLGLLNTEAFF
NA	TRBD1	TRBV7-9	TRBJ1-1	TGTGCCAGCAGCCGGATCCAGGGGGCAAAGGTGAACACTGAAGCTTTCTTT	CASSRIQGAKVNTEAFF
NA	NA	TRBV18	TRBJ1-1	TGTGCCAGCTCACCAGCGGGGAGAGAGCGGGCTGAAGCTTTCTTT	CASSPAGRERAEAFF
many	NA	TRBV3-1/TRBV3-2	TRBJ2-1	TGTGCCAGCAGCCCCCCAGGGCGGAATGAGCAGTTCTTC	CASSPPGRNEQFF
once	TRBD1	TRBV7-9	TRBJ1-2	TGTGCCAGCAGGCCCGCCCACAGGGGGTCGGGCGGCTACACCTTC	CASRPAHRGSGGYTF
NA	NA	TRBV7-9	TRBJ1-2	TGTGCCAGCAGCTCCGTGACTTCTAACTATGGCTACACCTTC	CASSSVTSNYGYTF
few	NA	TRBV24-1	TRBJ1-1	TGTGCCACCAGTGATGGAGGAAAGCATACCCTGAACACTGAAGCTTTCTTT	CATSDGGKHTLNTEAFF
NA	TRBD1	TRBV19	TRBJ2-5	TGTGCCAGTAGTCCTCGGGACAGGGGCGAGACCCAGTACTTC	CASSPRDRGETQYF
few	TRBD2	TRBV5-1	TRBJ2-1	TGCGCCAGCAGCGCCAGACTAGCGGGGGGCTACAATGAGCAGTTCTTC	CASSARLAGGYNEQFF
NA	TRBD1	TRBV3-1/TRBV3-2	TRBJ1-3	TGTGCCAGCAGCCTTGGGACAGGGGCTGGAAACACCATATATTTT	CASSLGTGAGNTIYF
NA	NA	TRBV2	TRBJ2-7	TGTGCCAGCAGACGGGGCTACGAGCAGTACTTC	CASRRGYEQYF
NA	TRBD2	TRBV7-3	TRBJ2-2	TGTGCCAGCAGCCGCCCGAAGGGGGGACTAGCGGGGATAACAGGGAACACCGGGGAGCTGTTTTTT	CASSRPKGGLAGITGNTGELFF
NA	TRBD1	TRBV4-2	TRBJ2-1	TGTGCCAGCAGCCAAGAGATGGACAGGCAGTACAATGAGCAGTTCTTC	CASSQEMDRQYNEQFF
NA	NA	TRBV6-6	TRBJ2-5	TGTGCCAGCAGTTACTCGAGACAGGAAGGAGAAGAGACCCAGTACTTC	CASSYSRQEGEETQYF